This T cell receptor (beta chain) was obtained from a study of shared clonotypes between healthy human individuals. Study-wide context: Donors were a couple of women and three men aged 18 to 49.

Regarding this clone: Its antigen is not known.

Using approximately 200 ng DNA, some 30,000 T cell genomes, the sorted-subset replicate PCRs were run. The data were produced by immunoSEQ multiplex PCR, yet TCRdb's version contains in-frame clones alone and is incomplete. The table shows around 580,000 clones, with roughly 98% occurring only once. Overall study results and limits: Owing to a small donor count, the genetic and exposure-history diversity represented was limited. Lower generation probabilities were found for non-shared clonotypes than for those shared by all four donors.

Per germline, CDR1 MGHRA and CDR2 YSYEKL. CDR3 length equals 14 residues. After removal of 4 bases from V and 9 bases from J, the junction contained 3 bases not matched to a gene. It was CD45RO-negative cells, positively selected for CCR7, that made up naive CD8 cells, with terminally differentiated effector memory CD45RA+ cells excluded. The gene calls are TRBV4-1 and TRBJ2-1; 13 bases fit TRBD2. The sequence derives from a man aged 25 to 40 in good health. The source material was naive CD8+ T cells sorted from blood. The CDR3 nucleotides are TGCGCCAGCAGCCGACTAGCGGGAGGAGGTGAGCAGTTCTTC. This sequence encodes CASSRLAGGGEQFF.